The rows below give T cell receptor beta chains drawn from one sample of a study of high-grade serous ovarian cancer treatment subgroups. The repertoire was sequenced with immunoSEQ multiplex PCR; TCRdb's copy has only in-frame clones and lacks some. Of several thousand clones in the sample, about 81% were seen once. The sample taken for sequencing was tumor tissue. The source is a human donor with high-grade serous ovarian cancer. CDR3s include the opening cysteine and the closing phenylalanine or tryptophan.

j_call | v_call | cdr3_aa
TRBJ2-7 | TRBV6-6 | CASSGTAYEQYF
TRBJ2-7 | TRBV28 | CASSPEGVPLYEQYF
TRBJ1-5 | TRBV6-5 | CASSYRGGNQPQHF
TRBJ1-2 | TRBV7-2 | CASSLEAGRGYTF
TRBJ2-7 | TRBV4-1 | CASSPSGIREQYF
TRBJ2-1 | TRBV28 | CASSLGGLPANEQFF
TRBJ2-1 | TRBV2 | CASSKQEYNEQFF
TRBJ1-2 | TRBV5-6 | CASSLYGTGGPLNYGYTF
TRBJ1-1 | TRBV5-1 | CASSPGGGRANTEAFF
TRBJ2-2 | TRBV5-1 | CASSRTLTGGNTGELFF
TRBJ2-2 | TRBV5-8 | CASSLEGQGYTGELFF
TRBJ1-1 | TRBV6-5 | CASSFYSGTGDTEAFF
- | TRBV10-3 | CAIRAAGSHEQYF
TRBJ2-5 | TRBV7-6 | CASSLLESGQETQYF
TRBJ2-1 | TRBV7-9 | CASSLVIGRYNEQFF
TRBJ2-7 | TRBV9 | CASSVEASQFYEQYF
TRBJ1-1 | TRBV29-1 | CSVLGGRHTEAFF
TRBJ2-2 | TRBV5-1 | CASSLQLAGGPGELFF
TRBJ2-1 | TRBV28 | CASSISGIPSNEQFF
TRBJ2-7 | TRBV9 | CASSVSTSSTYEQYF
TRBJ2-5 | TRBV6-6 | CASSPKAGGRETQYF
TRBJ1-2 | TRBV28 | CASSFRGYYGYTF
TRBJ2-7 | TRBV5-6 | CASSFLQENEQYF
TRBJ2-7 | TRBV9 | CASSVERHSYEQYF
TRBJ1-1 | TRBV28 | CASTLSGTGLNTEAFF
TRBJ1-2 | TRBV6-5 | CATSESLGNYGYTF
TRBJ2-3 | TRBV19 | CASSNSLTDTQYF
TRBJ1-2 | TRBV6-1 | CASSEAGTGQRGYTF
TRBJ2-7 | TRBV2 | CASTALEQYF
TRBJ1-5 | TRBV10-3 | CAGSDGGVNQPQHF
TRBJ2-2 | TRBV11-2 | CASSLEPEKANTGELFF
TRBJ2-5 | TRBV4-1 | CASSQDWGLAGGETQYF
TRBJ2-1 | TRBV7-6 | CASSLGGLAPGDEQFF
TRBJ1-1 | TRBV2 | CASSVGQVQTEAFF
TRBJ1-2 | TRBV28 | CAIQPGDLINYGYTF
TRBJ2-1 | TRBV5-1 | CASSFGALRAGDEQFF
TRBJ1-2 | TRBV5-6 | CASSLEDRPAANYGYTF
TRBJ2-7 | TRBV5-5 | CASSLERGRGREQYF
TRBJ1-6 | TRBV7-2 | CASSFPGFGSPLHF
TRBJ1-4 | TRBV7-8 | CASSTRLQLLGNEKLFF
TRBJ2-4 | TRBV19 | CASKGSPKNIQYF
TRBJ1-2 | TRBV5-1 | CASSFWDGDGYTF
TRBJ1-2 | TRBV27 | CASMGGASYGYTF
TRBJ2-7 | TRBV2 | CASSDGQVAPAEQYF
TRBJ1-6 | TRBV14 | CASSQAMTNNSPLHF
TRBJ2-1 | TRBV30 | CAWSGAGSGEQFF
TRBJ1-1 | TRBV25-1 | CASTGDMNTEAFF
TRBJ1-4 | TRBV5-4 | CASSSNENEKLFF
TRBJ2-1 | TRBV7-9 | CASSFQRDRDDNEQFF
TRBJ1-6 | TRBV15 | CATSREANSPLHF
TRBJ2-1 | TRBV5-1 | CASSLGESYNEQFF
TRBJ2-7 | TRBV5-5 | CASSLRADHEQYF
TRBJ2-1 | TRBV5-6 | CASSLGNLAGGNNEQFF